The present entry profiles one T cell receptor (beta chain) with its context. Original data processing: Amplification of reference gene primers was used by the study to estimate nucleated cell counts. Measured with immunoSEQ multiplex PCR; TCRdb has only the in-frame clones, and not every one. V and J calls and clone size are given by that table; D and trimming were obtained from the DNA. The table includes over 300,000 clones, around 88% detected once. Per germline, CDR1 SNHLY and CDR2 FYNNEI. This CDR3 has 15 amino acids. With V trimmed by 5 bases and J by 6 bases, 9 bases remained unmatched. This specimen belongs to a study of blood T cell repertoires in COVID-19.

Sequencing was done on a sample of peripheral blood. The sequence was obtained from a woman aged 50 to 60 with acute or convalescent COVID-19. The V gene is TRBV2, the J gene TRBJ2-1; 8 nucleotides match TRBD2. In DNA, the CDR3 is TGTGCCAGCAGTCCCGGGACTAGGTGGGGCAATGAGCAGTTCTTC. This codes for CASSPGTRWGNEQFF.